These 7 T cell receptor beta chains were sequenced from one sample in a study of T cell clonotyping in hematopoietic cell transplantation. Assay used: immunoSEQ multiplex PCR; TCRdb lists only in-frame clones, some missing. The sample lists roughly 44,000 clones; around 95% were seen once. Material: peripheral blood mononuclear cells. Receptors were obtained from a man under 40 in good health. Some clones in this sample may be carry-over from other donors' samples.

The genes are TRBV27 and TRBJ2-3; perhaps TRBD2 as D (7 bases). The CDR3 loop spans 16 amino acids. CDR1 is MNHEY and CDR2 is SMNVEV in the germline V gene (reference sequence). Trimming took off 7 bases at V and 2 bases at J, with 19 bases between the two ends. The chain's CDR3 is CASTTFRGATTDTQYF. DNA for the CDR3: TGTGCCAGCACTACCTTTCGGGGGGCGACCACAGATACGCAGTATTTT.

The chain carries TRBV5-6 and TRBJ2-7, with 7 bases identical to TRBD2. The CDR3 spans 14 residues. V lost 4 bases, J lost 2 bases, and 6 bases stayed unmatched. Per germline, CDR1 SGHDT and CDR2 YYEEEE. The CDR3 DNA reads TGTGCCAGCAGCGCCCTAGCGGTCCCCTACGAGCAGTACTTC. It specifies CASSALAVPYEQYF.

Points on this clone: At one boundary the junction diverges from the germline segment, which might be a read error. The genes are TRBV4-2 and TRBJ2-6; tentatively, D is TRBD1 (5 bases). The CDR3 is 17 residues long. Germline CDR1 reads LGHNA; CDR2 reads YNFKEQ. CDR3 protein: CASSPRSVGSGADVLTF. Here the CDR3 DNA reads TGTGCCAGCAGCCCCCGTTCGGTAGGTTCTGGGGCCGACGTCCTGACTTTC.

The chain carries TRBV5-4 and TRBJ1-6; D possibly corresponds to TRBD1 (5 bases). The CDR3 sequence is 14 residues long. Germline V CDR1 and CDR2: SGHNT, YYREEE (reference sequence). V lost 6 bases to trimming and J lost 7 bases, with 14 bases between them. CDR3 sequence (DNA): TGTGCCAGCACCATTATAGGGGCCAATTCACCCCTCCACTTT. Amino acid sequence: CASTIIGANSPLHF.

This clone was counted a single time. This chain connects TRBV4-1 to TRBJ1-2; TRBD1 aligns across 10 bases. Unmatched junction bases numbered 4, after V lost 0 bases and J lost 0 bases. The CDR3 runs to 17 residues. The germline V gene has CDR1 MGHRA and CDR2 YSYEKL. The CDR3, as DNA: TGCGCCAGCAGCCAAGATAGACAGGGGGCTTCTAACTATGGCTACACCTTC. This translates into CASSQDRQGASNYGYTF.

This rearrangement joins TRBV19 to TRBJ2-7; TRBD2 aligns across 11 bases. The CDR3 loop spans 11 amino acids. Germline loops: CDR1 LNHDA, CDR2 SQIVND (reference sequence). With V trimmed by 8 bases and J by 13 bases, 7 bases remained unmatched. The CDR3 DNA sequence: TGTGCCAGTCAAACTAGCGGGAGTTTTTACTTC. Residues: CASQTSGSFYF. Supplemented by reference TRBV19 and TRBJ2-7, the full variable domain reads DGGITQSPKYLFRKEGQNVTLSCEQNLNHDAMYWYRQDPGQGLRLIYYSQIVNDFQKGDIAEGYSVSREKKESFPLTVTSAQKNPTAFYLCASQTSGSFYFGPGTRLTVT.

This chain connects TRBV4-1 to TRBJ1-2; D might be TRBD1 (5 bases). The CDR3 is made up of 15 amino acids. Germline V CDR1 and CDR2: MGHRA, YSYEKL. Trimming stripped 1 base from V and 10 bases from J, with 19 bases between. CDR3 nucleotide sequence: TGCGCCAGCAGCCAAGTCTTATTGGGGTTGGGGGTCTACACCTTC. Its translation: CASSQVLLGLGVYTF.